This entry describes one T cell receptor (beta chain). Its antigen is currently not known. Base qualities are not at hand, and no much larger clone is one base apart. RNA was extracted using the RNeasy kit, and roughly 0.5 to 1 ug of the RNA was reverse transcribed with random hexamers. The immunoSEQ multiplex PCR assay, which covers 54 Vbeta and 13 Jbeta segments, was used to amplify TCR beta CDR3 regions. PCR amplification bias was corrected by using a synthetic template baseline for primer optimization and computational correction. The original methods were these. Only productive sequences were kept, with reads annotated to V, D and J genes according to IMGT and analyzed in immunoSEQ Analyzer. Clonality was calculated as one minus the Shannon entropy normalized by log2 of the number of productive unique sequences. For each patient and control, public and private clones were evaluated among the 100 most prevalent clones. Susac-specific clones were defined as absent from healthy and MS cohorts, some 1,000 published viral clones and other ImmuneACCESS disease sequences. Using fastp at Q25 and MiXCR, TCRdb reprocessed the public reads and kept productive beta chains. Merged by CDR3 protein, the rows form single entries marked with the most common genes and DNA. The V and J calls come from TCRdb's annotation, not from the publication. The sample yields about 130,000 distinct CDR3 sequences; over 85% were counted once. Together, the top ten hold 0.21% of the sample.

This record comes from a study of CD8 T cells in Susac syndrome (dated by TCRdb to about 2019). Context from the whole study: Among the sequenced Susac syndrome patients, over five had clinically active disease and roughly 8 were in clinical remission. At blood withdrawal, Susac syndrome patients were either therapy-naive, taking corticosteroids (in some cases with IVIg as well), or taking IVIg alone. Whether CD8+ T cell activation and differentiation in Susac syndrome was antigen driven was tested using repertoire sequencing. Clonality of the CD8+ T cell repertoire was compared between eleven to twelve healthy donors, some 14 Susac syndrome patients and 15 multiple sclerosis patients. What the study reported, not specific to this receptor: CD8+ repertoires in Susac syndrome showed clonal expansion, which was highest in CD8+ TEMRA cells and was greater in clinically active patients than in remitting patients. The number of individuals in the TCR sequencing and HLA analysis was acknowledged as relatively small. Fewer than 20 Susac-specific public clones were identified in the total CD8+ repertoire, and four or five Susac-specific public clones were identified in the CD8+ TEMRA repertoire.

From its cysteine to its phenylalanine, the CDR3 spans 13 amino acids. Only the CDR3 portion is preserved as DNA: 39 bases, with reading frame beginning at the first base. The germline V gene specifies SQVTM as CDR1 and ANQGSEA as CDR2. V is reduced by 4 bases and J by 1 base, leaving a spacing of 8 bases between them. High-throughput TCR beta sequencing profiled peripheral blood CD8+ and CD4+ T cells from healthy donors, Susac syndrome patients and multiple sclerosis patients. Recently defined diagnostic criteria for definite or probable disease were met by the Susac syndrome patients. Bulk CD8+ and CD4+ T cells were purified by magnetic negative isolation, while CD8+ TEMRA cells were enriched using FACS. Blood was drawn into EDTA tubes, processed within 24 hours, and PBMCs were isolated by density gradient centrifugation. PBMCs intended for TCR sequencing were cryopreserved in liquid nitrogen and thawed later in a water bath at 37 degrees C. Purity of sorted or isolated CD4+, CD8+ and CD8+ TEMRA cells was at least 90%.

This TCR came from a human donor with Susac syndrome. Recombination joined TRBV29-1 with TRBJ2-1, with no reliable assignment of the D segment. The sample consisted of CD8+ T cells from PBMCs. The base sequence is TGCAGCGTTGGCGGCCTATCCTACAATGAGCAGTTCTTC. Translated, this is CSVGGLSYNEQFF.